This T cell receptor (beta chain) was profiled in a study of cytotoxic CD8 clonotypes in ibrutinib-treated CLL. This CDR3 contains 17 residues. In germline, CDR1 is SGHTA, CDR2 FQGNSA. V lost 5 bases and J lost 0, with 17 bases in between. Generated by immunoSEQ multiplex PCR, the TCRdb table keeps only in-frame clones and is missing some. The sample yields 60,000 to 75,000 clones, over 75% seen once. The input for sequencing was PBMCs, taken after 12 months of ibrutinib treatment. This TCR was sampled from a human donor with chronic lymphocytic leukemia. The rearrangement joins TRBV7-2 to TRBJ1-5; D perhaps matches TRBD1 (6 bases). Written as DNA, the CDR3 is TGTGCCAGCAGCCCGGGCTCAGGGACACGTAGCAATCAGCCCCAGCATTTT. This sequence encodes CASSPGSGTRSNQPQHF.